A single sample gave rise to the 17 T cell receptor beta chains below, sequenced in a study of cytomegalovirus exposure and HLA in healthy donors. This PCR relied on a set of 60 Vbeta primers and 13 Jbeta primers. Assay: immunoSEQ multiplex PCR; the TCRdb copy retains only in-frame clones and omits some. The data hold some 100,000 clones, with under 85% observed a single time. The sequencing input was PBMCs. The source of these receptors is a woman aged 45-65 years in good health and CMV-seropositive.

In this sample, this clone turned up many times. The same CDR3 also results from other DNA sequences found in this sample. Written as DNA, the CDR3 is TGCGCCAGCAGCTTGTACCCAGGGAACACTGAAGCTTTCTTT. Its protein is CASSLYPGNTEAFF. V usage is TRBV5-1 and J usage is TRBJ1-1; D remains ambiguous. Trimming left V 1 base short and J 1 base short, with 8 bases between. Looked up from germline, CDR1 is SGHRS and CDR2 is YFSETQ. The CDR3 has 14 residues.

This clone occurred once. The V and J genes are TRBV4-1 and TRBJ2-3; TRBD2 is a possible D gene (7 bases). V was pared by 2 bases and J by 4 bases, with 25 bases between. This CDR3 region has 19 residues. The germline V gene has CDR1 MGHRA and CDR2 YSYEKL. The CDR3 spells CASSQRGKGGVGGSDTQYF. CDR3 nucleotide sequence: TGCGCCAGCAGCCAAAGAGGAAAGGGGGGGGTGGGGGGATCAGATACGCAGTATTTT.

This sequence joins TRBV12-5 and TRBJ2-2, with a tentative D call TRBD2 (6 bases). The V gene lost 4 bases and the J gene lost 5 bases, with 14 bases spanning the gap. The germline V gene encodes CDR1 LGHNT and CDR2 FRNRAP. This CDR3 spans 15 amino acids. CDR3 DNA: TGTGCTAGTGGTTCCTACGGGGGTGGGACCGGGGAGCTGTTTTTT. Translating gives CASGSYGGGTGELFF.

The chain recombines TRBV7-6 with TRBJ1-5; D gene ambiguous. This CDR3 contains 13 residues. Trimming took off 2 bases at V and 4 bases at J, with 6 bases between the two ends. Looked up from germline, CDR1 is SGHVS and CDR2 is FNYEAQ. The CDR3, as DNA: TGTGCCAGCAGCTTATGGGAGAATCAGCCCCAGCATTTT. As protein: CASSLWENQPQHF.

The rearrangement uses TRBV6-1 and TRBJ2-1; D is perhaps TRBD1 (6 bases). Trimming took off 0 bases at V and 10 bases at J, with 13 bases between the two ends. Germline values: CDR1 MNHNS, CDR2 SASEGT. This CDR3 comprises 14 residues. This chain's CDR3 is CASSEAGASLEQFF. The CDR3 region has the DNA TGTGCCAGCAGTGAAGCGGGGGCTTCCCTAGAGCAGTTCTTC.

This chain joins TRBV10-3 and TRBJ1-1; 9 bases match TRBD1. Germline V gene sequence: CDR1 ENHRY, CDR2 SYGVKD. This CDR3 is 13 amino acids long. J was trimmed by 7 bases and V by 7 bases; bases with no gene match: 7. The DNA of the CDR3 is TGTGCCATCATGGTGGACAGGGGAGGTGAAGCTTTCTTT. Amino acid sequence: CAIMVDRGGEAFF.

This clone was seen just once. The chain uses TRBV7-2 and TRBJ2-7; a weak D match, TRBD2 (5 bases). The CDR3 is made up of 13 amino acids. The germline V and J ends were trimmed by 1 base and 4 bases, with 8 bases remaining between them. In germline, CDR1 is SGHTA, CDR2 FQGNSA. The DNA of the CDR3 is TGTGCCAGCAGCTTAGAGCGGAAGTACGAGCAGTACTTC. Its protein is CASSLERKYEQYF.

The chain uses TRBV4-3 and TRBJ2-7, with 8 positions matching TRBD2. V lost 1 base and J lost 0; bases outside the gene matches: 8. CDR3 size: 17 residues. Germline CDR1 reads LGHNA; CDR2 reads YSLEER. CDR3 sequence: CASSQAVTSGSSYEQYF. The CDR3 DNA follows: TGCGCCAGCAGCCAAGCAGTTACAAGCGGGAGCTCCTACGAGCAGTACTTC.

About this clone itself: Mismatch with germline at one junction end may stem from a read error. This sequence joins TRBV7-9 and TRBJ2-7; TRBD2 might be the D (6 bases). Per germline, CDR1 SEHNR and CDR2 FQNEAQ (reference sequence). This CDR3 is 12 amino acids long. CDR3 sequence: CSSTIGGPEQYF. The CDR3 DNA sequence: TGTTCCAGCACCATCGGGGGACCCGAGCAGTACTTC.

V usage is TRBV7-3 and J usage is TRBJ2-3; D uncertain. Germline lookup yields CDR1 SGHTA and CDR2 FQGTGA. With 5 bases removed from V and 5 bases from J, the gap between germline ends came to 8 bases. The CDR3 has 12 residues. The CDR3 coding sequence is TGTGCCAGCAGCCGTTCCGGAGATACGCAGTATTTT. It is translated as CASSRSGDTQYF.

A note on this clone: This sample includes further DNA sequences coding for the same CDR3. This rearrangement joins TRBV7-3 to TRBJ2-3; 9 bases map to TRBD2. The CDR3 runs 15 residues. Germline V gene sequence: CDR1 SGHTA, CDR2 FQGTGA. The junction had 3 bases not matched to a gene; V was cut back by 4 bases and J by 1 base. The CDR3 here is CASSSLAGGTDTQYF. The DNA of the CDR3 is TGTGCCAGCAGCTCATTAGCGGGGGGCACAGATACGCAGTATTTT. The full variable domain, with the rest looked up from reference TRBV7-3 and TRBJ2-3, is GAGVSQTPSNKVTEKGKYVELRCDPISGHTALYWYRQSLGQGPEFLIYFQGTGAADDSGLPNDRFFAVRPEGSVSTLKIQRTERGDSAVYLCASSSLAGGTDTQYFGPGTRLTVL.

The CDR3 reads CASSRDRPNSPLHF. In DNA, the CDR3 is TGTGCCAGCAGCAGGGACAGACCTAATTCACCCCTCCACTTT. The gene calls are TRBV6-1 and TRBJ1-6, with 7 positions matching TRBD1. The CDR3 sequence is 14 residues long. The V and J ends lost 6 bases and 6 bases, in that order; junction bases with no gene match: 5. Germline values: CDR1 MNHNS, CDR2 SASEGT.

V and J are TRBV12-5 and TRBJ1-5, with no clear D. Trimming removed 1 base from V and 9 bases from J, with 13 bases in between. Looked up from germline, CDR1 is LGHNT and CDR2 is FRNRAP. This CDR3 region has 14 residues. The CDR3: CASGLDPVYRPQHF. In nucleotides, the CDR3 is TGTGCTAGTGGTTTGGATCCGGTCTATCGGCCCCAGCATTTT.

This chain connects TRBV11-1 to TRBJ2-3; 8 nucleotides line up with TRBD1. This CDR3 spans 17 amino acids. In germline, CDR1 is SGHAT, CDR2 FQDESV (reference sequence). V trimming: 5 bases; J trimming: 6 bases; junction bases outside the gene matches: 16. The CDR3 DNA reads as TGTGCCAGCAGCAAAAGCCCAAGGACAGGGAGACGGGATACGCAGTATTTT. Protein product: CASSKSPRTGRRDTQYF.

This clone has a handful of counts. The chain is built from TRBV10-1 and TRBJ2-4, with D possibly TRBD2 on 6 matching bases. V was cut by 6 bases and J by 7 bases, with 13 bases left in between. The germline gives CDR1 WNHNN, CDR2 SYGVQD (reference sequence). This CDR3 comprises 13 residues. CDR3 DNA sequence: TGCGCCAGCAGGGCGGGGTTAACGAACATTCAGTACTTC. Translated: CASRAGLTNIQYF.

This clone was observed a few times. This rearrangement joins TRBV5-4 to TRBJ2-6; weak D call: TRBD1 (7 bases). The V end was cut by 3 bases, the J end by 4 bases, with 11 bases between. Germline CDR1 is SGHNT and CDR2 is YYREEE (reference sequence). This CDR3 is 15 amino acids long. The CDR3 here is CASSSGGNGANVLTF. The CDR3 region has the DNA TGTGCCAGCAGCTCAGGGGGGAACGGGGCCAACGTCCTGACTTTC.

This clone was recorded a few times. The chain joins TRBV27 to TRBJ2-1, with D possibly being TRBD2 (6 bases). CDR1 and CDR2 from the germline V gene are MNHEY and SMNVEV (reference sequence). The CDR3 length is 15 residues. V was shortened by 2 bases and J by 6 bases, with 14 bases between the two germline ends. CDR3 sequence (DNA): TGTGCCAGCAGTTTAGGCGGGGTCCCCTTCAATGAGCAGTTCTTC. Its protein is CASSLGGVPFNEQFF.